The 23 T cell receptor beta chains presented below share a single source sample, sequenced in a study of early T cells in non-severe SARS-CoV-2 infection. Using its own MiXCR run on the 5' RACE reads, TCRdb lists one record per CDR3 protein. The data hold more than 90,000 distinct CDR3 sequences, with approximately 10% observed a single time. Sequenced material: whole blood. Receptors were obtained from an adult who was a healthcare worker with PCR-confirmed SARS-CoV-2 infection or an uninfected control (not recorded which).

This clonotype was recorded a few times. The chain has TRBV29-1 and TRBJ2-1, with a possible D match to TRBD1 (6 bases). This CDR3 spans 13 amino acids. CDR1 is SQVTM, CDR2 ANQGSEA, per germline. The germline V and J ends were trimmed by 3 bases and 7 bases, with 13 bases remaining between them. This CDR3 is CSVEGHRGNEQFF. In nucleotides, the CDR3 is TGCAGCGTTGAGGGACATCGAGGGAATGAGCAGTTCTTC.

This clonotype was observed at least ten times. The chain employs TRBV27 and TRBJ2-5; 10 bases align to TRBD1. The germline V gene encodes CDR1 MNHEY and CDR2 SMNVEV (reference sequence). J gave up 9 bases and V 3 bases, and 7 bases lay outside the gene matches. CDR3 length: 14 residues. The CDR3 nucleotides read TGTGCCAGCAGTTTTTCAGGACAGGGGGAGGCCCAGTACTTC. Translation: CASSFSGQGEAQYF.

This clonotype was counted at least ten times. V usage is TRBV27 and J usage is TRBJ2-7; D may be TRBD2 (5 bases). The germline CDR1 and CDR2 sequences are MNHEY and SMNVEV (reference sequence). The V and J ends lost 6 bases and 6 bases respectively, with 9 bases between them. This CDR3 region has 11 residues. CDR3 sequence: CASSQDCEQYF. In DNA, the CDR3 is TGTGCCAGCAGCCAGGACTGCGAGCAGTACTTC.

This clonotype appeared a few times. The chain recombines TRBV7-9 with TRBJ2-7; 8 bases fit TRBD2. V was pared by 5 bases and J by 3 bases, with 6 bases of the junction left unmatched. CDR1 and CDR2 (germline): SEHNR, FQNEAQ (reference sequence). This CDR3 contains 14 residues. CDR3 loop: CASSLRTSFYEQYF. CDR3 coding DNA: TGTGCCAGCAGCCTCCGGACTAGCTTCTACGAGCAGTACTTC.

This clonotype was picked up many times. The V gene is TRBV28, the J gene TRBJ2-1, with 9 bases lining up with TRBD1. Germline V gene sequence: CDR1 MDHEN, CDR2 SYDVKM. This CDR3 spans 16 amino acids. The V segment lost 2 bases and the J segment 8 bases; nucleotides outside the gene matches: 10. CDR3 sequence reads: CASSLAGTGRGDEQFF. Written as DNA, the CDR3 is TGTGCCAGCAGTTTAGCCGGGACAGGGAGGGGCGATGAGCAGTTCTTC.

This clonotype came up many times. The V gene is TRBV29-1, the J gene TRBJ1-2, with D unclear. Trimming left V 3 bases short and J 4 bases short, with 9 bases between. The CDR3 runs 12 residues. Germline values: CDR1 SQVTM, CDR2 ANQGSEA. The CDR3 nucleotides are TGCAGCGTTGATGAGACACTCTATGGCTACACCTTC. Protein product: CSVDETLYGYTF.

CDR3 region: CASSLYAGNTEAFF. The CDR3 nucleotides are TGTGCCAGCAGTTTATACGCGGGGAACACTGAAGCTTTCTTT. This sequence joins TRBV28 and TRBJ1-1; D is undetermined. The V gene lost 1 base and the J gene lost 1 base, with 7 bases spanning the gap. The germline gives CDR1 MDHEN, CDR2 SYDVKM. The CDR3 loop spans 14 amino acids.

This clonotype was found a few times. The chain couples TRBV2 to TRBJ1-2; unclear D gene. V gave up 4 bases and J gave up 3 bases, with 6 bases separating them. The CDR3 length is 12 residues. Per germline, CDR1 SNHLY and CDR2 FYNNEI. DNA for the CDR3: TGTGCCAGCAGTGTGGTGGACTATGGCTACACCTTC. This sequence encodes CASSVVDYGYTF.

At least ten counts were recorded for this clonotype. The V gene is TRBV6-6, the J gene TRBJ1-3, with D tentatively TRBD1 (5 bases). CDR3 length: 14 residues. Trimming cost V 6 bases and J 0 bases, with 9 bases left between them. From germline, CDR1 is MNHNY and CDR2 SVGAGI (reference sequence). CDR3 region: CASRQGLSGNTIYF. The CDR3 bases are TGTGCCAGCAGGCAGGGTCTCTCTGGAAACACCATATATTTT.

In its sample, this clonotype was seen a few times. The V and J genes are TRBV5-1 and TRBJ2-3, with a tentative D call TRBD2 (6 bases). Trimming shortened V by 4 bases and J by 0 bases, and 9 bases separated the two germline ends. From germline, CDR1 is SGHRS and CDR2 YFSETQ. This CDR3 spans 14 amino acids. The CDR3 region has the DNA TGCGCCAGCAGCGGAGGGACTAGCACAGATACGCAGTATTTT. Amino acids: CASSGGTSTDTQYF. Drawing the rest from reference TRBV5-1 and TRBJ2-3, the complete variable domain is KAGVTQTPRYLIKTRGQQVTLSCSPISGHRSVSWYQQTPGQGLQFLFEYFSETQRNKGNFPGRFSGRQFSNSRSEMNVSTLELGDSALYLCASSGGTSTDTQYFGPGTRLTVL.

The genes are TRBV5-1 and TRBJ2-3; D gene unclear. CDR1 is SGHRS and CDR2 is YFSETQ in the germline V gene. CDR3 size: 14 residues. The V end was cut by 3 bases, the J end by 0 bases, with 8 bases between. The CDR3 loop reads CASSSFSSTDTQYF. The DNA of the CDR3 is TGCGCCAGCAGCTCGTTTTCTAGCACAGATACGCAGTATTTT.

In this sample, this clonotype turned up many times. In DNA, the CDR3 is TGTGCCAGTAGTATGTATGGAACAGCCGGAAACACCATATATTTT. Protein sequence: CASSMYGTAGNTIYF. The chain employs TRBV19 and TRBJ1-3; D unresolved. Trimming cost V 3 bases and J 4 bases, with 13 bases left between them. Germline CDR1 is LNHDA and CDR2 is SQIVND (reference sequence). This CDR3 has 15 residues. The full variable domain, in which reference TRBV19 and TRBJ1-3 provide the parts outside the CDR3, is DGGITQSPKYLFRKEGQNVTLSCEQNLNHDAMYWYRQDPGQGLRLIYYSQIVNDFQKGDIAEGYSVSREKKESFPLTVTSAQKNPTAFYLCASSMYGTAGNTIYFGEGSWLTVV.

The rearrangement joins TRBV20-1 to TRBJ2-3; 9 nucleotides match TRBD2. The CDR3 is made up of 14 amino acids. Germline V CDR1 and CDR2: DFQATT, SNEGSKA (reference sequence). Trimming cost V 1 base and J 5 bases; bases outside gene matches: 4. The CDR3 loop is CSARVAGAGDTQYF. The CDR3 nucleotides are TGCAGTGCTAGAGTAGCGGGAGCGGGAGATACGCAGTATTTT.

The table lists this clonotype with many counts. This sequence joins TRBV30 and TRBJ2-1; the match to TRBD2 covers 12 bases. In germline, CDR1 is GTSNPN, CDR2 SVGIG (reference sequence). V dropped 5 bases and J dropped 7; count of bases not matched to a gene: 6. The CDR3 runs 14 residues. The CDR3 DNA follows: TGTGCCTGGGCGCTAGCGGGGGGGCTTAATGAGCAGTTCTTC. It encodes CAWALAGGLNEQFF.

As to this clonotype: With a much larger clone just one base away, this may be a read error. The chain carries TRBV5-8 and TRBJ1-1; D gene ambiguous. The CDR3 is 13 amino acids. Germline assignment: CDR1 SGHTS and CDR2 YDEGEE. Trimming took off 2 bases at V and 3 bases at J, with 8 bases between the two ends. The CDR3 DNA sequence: TGTGCCAGCAGCTTCGTACGGGACACTGAAGCTTTCTTT. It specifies CASSFVRDTEAFF.

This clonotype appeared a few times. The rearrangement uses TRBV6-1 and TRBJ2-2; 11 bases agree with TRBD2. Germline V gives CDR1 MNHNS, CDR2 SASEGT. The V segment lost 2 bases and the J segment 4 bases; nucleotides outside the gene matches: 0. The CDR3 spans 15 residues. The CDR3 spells CASSELAGGTGELFF. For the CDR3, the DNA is TGTGCCAGCAGTGAACTAGCGGGAGGCACCGGGGAGCTGTTTTTT.

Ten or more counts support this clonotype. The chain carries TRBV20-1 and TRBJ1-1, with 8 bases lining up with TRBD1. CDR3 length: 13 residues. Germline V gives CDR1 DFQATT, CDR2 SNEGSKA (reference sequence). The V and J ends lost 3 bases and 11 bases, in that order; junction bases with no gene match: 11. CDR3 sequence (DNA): TGCAGTGCTAGTCGAGGACAGGGAGGATATGCTTTCTTT. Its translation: CSASRGQGGYAFF.

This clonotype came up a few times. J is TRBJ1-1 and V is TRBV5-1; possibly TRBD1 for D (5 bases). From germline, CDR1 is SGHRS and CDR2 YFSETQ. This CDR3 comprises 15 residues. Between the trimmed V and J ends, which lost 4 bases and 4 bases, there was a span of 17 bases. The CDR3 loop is CASSSGTLVGTEAFF. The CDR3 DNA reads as TGCGCCAGCAGCAGCGGGACGTTGGTGGGCACTGAAGCTTTCTTT.

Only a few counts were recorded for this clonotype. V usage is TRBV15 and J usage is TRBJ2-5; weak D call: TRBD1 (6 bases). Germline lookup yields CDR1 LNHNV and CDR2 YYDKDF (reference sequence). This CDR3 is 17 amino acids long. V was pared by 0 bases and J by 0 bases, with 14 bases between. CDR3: CATSRDPLDRHQETQYF. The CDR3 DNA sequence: TGTGCCACCAGCAGAGATCCTTTAGACAGGCACCAAGAGACCCAGTACTTC. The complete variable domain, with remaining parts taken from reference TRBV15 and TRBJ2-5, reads DAMVIQNPRYQVTQFGKPVTLSCSQTLNHNVMYWYQQKSSQAPKLLFHYYDKDFNNEADTPDNFQSRRPNTSFCFLDIRSPGLGDTAMYLCATSRDPLDRHQETQYFGPGTRLLVL.

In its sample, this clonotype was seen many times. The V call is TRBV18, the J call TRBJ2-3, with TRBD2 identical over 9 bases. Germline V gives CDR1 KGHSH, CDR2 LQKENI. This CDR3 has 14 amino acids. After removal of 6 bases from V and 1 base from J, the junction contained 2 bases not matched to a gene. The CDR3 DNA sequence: TGTGCCAGCTCCCGACTAGCGGGCACAGATACGCAGTATTTT. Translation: CASSRLAGTDTQYF. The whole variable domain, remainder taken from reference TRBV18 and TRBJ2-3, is NAGVMQNPRHLVRRRGQEARLRCSPMKGHSHVYWYRQLPEEGLKFMVYLQKENIIDESGMPKERFSAEFPKEGPSILRIQQVVRGDSAAYFCASSRLAGTDTQYFGPGTRLTVL.

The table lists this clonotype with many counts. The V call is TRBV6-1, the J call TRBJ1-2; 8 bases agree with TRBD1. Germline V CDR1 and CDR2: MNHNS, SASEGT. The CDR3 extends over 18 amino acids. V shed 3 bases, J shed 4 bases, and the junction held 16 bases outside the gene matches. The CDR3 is CASSEGGQDMILGYGYTF. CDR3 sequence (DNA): TGTGCCAGCAGTGAGGGGGGACAGGATATGATACTTGGCTATGGCTACACCTTC.

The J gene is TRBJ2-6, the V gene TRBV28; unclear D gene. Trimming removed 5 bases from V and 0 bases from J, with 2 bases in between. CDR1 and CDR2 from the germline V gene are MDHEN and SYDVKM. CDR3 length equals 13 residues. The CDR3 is CASSTSGANVLTF. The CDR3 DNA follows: TGTGCCAGCAGTACCTCTGGGGCCAACGTCCTGACTTTC.

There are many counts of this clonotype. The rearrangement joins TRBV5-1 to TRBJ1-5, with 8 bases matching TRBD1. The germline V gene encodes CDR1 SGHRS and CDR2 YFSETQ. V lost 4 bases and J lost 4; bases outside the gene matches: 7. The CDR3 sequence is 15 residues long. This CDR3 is CASSVGTGVNQPQHF. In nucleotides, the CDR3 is TGCGCCAGCAGCGTCGGGACAGGAGTAAATCAGCCCCAGCATTTT.